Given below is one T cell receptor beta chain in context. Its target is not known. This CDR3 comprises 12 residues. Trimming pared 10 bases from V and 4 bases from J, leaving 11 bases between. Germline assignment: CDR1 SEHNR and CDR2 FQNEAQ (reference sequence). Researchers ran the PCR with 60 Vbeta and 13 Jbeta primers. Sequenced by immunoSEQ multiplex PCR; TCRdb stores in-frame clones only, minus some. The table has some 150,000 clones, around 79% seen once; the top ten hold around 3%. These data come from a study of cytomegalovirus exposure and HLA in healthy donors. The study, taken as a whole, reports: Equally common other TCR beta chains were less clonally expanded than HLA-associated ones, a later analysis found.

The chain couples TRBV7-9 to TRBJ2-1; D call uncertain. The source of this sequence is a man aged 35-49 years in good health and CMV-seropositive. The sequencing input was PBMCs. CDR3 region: CAIFGSYNEQFF. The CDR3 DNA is TGTGCCATTTTCGGTTCTTACAATGAGCAGTTCTTC.